This T cell receptor beta chain originates from a study of PD-1 blockade in mismatch repair-deficient tumors. Looking at the study overall: All were previously treated, progressing patients with eleven to twelve mismatch repair-deficient cancer types.

As regards this clone: Its specificity is not known.

This table comes from immunoSEQ multiplex PCR, and its TCRdb copy is limited to in-frame clones, with some not included. The sample lists some 19,000 clones; about four fifths were seen once. The germline CDR1 and CDR2 sequences are SQVTM and ANQGSEA. This CDR3 contains 16 residues. With 5 bases removed from V and 2 bases from J, the gap between germline ends came to 18 bases. TCRs were sequenced from a few patients responding to pembrolizumab. General study points: Tumor-resident clones, often absent from pretreatment blood, expanded after pembrolizumab and then contracted.

This receptor was taken from an adult with mismatch repair-deficient cancer. The sample in question was PBMCs, obtained 52 weeks after starting pembrolizumab. V gene TRBV29-1 combines with J gene TRBJ2-2; D might be TRBD2 (6 bases). CDR3 sequence (DNA): TGCAGCGTTAAAGGCGGGACTTTATCTAACACCGGGGAGCTGTTTTTT. It translates to CSVKGGTLSNTGELFF.